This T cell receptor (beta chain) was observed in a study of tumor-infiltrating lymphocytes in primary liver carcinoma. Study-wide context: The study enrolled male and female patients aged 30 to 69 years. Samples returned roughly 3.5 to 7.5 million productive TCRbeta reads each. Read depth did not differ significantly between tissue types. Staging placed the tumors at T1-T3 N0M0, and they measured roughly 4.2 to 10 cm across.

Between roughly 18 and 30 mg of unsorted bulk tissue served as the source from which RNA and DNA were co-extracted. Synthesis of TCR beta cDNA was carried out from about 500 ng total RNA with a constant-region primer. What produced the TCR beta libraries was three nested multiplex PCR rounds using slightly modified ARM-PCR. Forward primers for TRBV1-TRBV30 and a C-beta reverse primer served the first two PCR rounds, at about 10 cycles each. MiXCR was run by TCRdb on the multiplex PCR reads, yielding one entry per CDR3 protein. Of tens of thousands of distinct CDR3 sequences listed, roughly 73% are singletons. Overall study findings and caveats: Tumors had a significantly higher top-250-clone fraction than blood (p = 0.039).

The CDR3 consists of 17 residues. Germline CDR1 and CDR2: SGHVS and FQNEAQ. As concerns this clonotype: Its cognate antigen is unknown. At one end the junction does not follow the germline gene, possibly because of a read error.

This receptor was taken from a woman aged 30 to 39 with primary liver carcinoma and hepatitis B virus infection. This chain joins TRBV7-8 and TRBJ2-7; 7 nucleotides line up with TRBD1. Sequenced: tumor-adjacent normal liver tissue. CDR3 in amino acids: CASSLPQGTVIAYEQYF. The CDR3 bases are TGTGCCAGTAGCTTACCCCAGGGGACAGTGATTGCCTACGAGCAGTACTTC.